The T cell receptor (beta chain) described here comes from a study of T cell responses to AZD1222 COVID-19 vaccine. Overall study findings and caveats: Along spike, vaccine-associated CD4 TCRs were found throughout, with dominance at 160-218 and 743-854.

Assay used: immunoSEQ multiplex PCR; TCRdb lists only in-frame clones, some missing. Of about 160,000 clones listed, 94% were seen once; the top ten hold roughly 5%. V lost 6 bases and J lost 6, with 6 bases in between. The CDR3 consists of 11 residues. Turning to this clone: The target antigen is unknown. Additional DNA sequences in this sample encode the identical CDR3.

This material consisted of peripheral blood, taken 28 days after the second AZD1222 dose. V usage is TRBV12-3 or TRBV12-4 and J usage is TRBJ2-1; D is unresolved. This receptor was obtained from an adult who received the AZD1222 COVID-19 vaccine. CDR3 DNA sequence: TGTGCCAGCAGCCTAGGCAATGAGCAGTTCTTC. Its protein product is CASSLGNEQFF.